This note documents a single T cell receptor beta chain sequence. The junction departs from the called germline gene at one end, perhaps through a read error. Sequencing was performed with immunoSEQ multiplex PCR; in TCRdb, only in-frame clones are kept and a portion is missing. This sample has roughly 2.1 million clones, with roughly 91% found just once. The entry originates in a study of shared clonotypes between healthy human individuals. The germline gives CDR1 MNHEY, CDR2 SMNVEV (reference sequence). This CDR3 is 17 amino acids long. It was CD45RO-negative cells, positively selected for CCR7, that made up naive CD8 cells, with terminally differentiated effector memory CD45RA+ cells excluded.

This chain links TRBV27 with TRBJ2-1, with 11 positions matching TRBD2. The specimen sequenced was naive CD8+ T cells from PBMCs. The clonotype originates from a man aged 18 to 35 in good health. Some clones in this sample may be carry-over from other donors' samples. In nucleotides, the CDR3 is TGTGCCAGCACTTTAACGAAGGGACTAGCGGCGTACAATGAGCAGTTCTTC. This encodes CASTLTKGLAAYNEQFF.